This T cell receptor (beta chain) was sequenced for a study of tumor-infiltrating lymphocytes in localized non-small cell lung cancer. Turning to the study itself: Resected tumor was paired with non-adjacent uninvolved lung from the same patient. Notes on the study in general: Tumor T-cell fraction was not associated with recurrence-free survival. T-cell fraction did not differ between immunotypes IM1 and IM2.

Here immunoSEQ multiplex PCR was the method, and the copy in TCRdb shows in-frame clones only, minus some. The table includes about 6,400 clones, about 67% detected once. Comment on this clone: Its antigen is undetermined.

The sequenced sample consisted of lung tumor tissue. This TCR derives from a human donor with non-small cell lung cancer.

This CDR3 reads CSVDKAVSYGGYTF. Here the CDR3 DNA reads TGCAGCGTTGATAAGGCAGTCTCCTATGGCGGCTACACCTTC. This chain joins TRBV29-1 and TRBJ1-2; D call uncertain. Trimming removed 3 bases at V and 8 bases at J, with 19 bases between. Germline lookup yields CDR1 SQVTM and CDR2 ANQGSEA. This CDR3 is built from 14 residues. The full variable domain, rest sourced from reference TRBV29-1 and TRBJ1-2, is SAVISQKPSRDICQRGTSLTIQCQVDSQVTMMFWYRQQPGQSLTLIATANQGSEATYESGFVIDKFPISRPNLTFSTLTVSNMSPEDSSIYLCSVDKAVSYGGYTFGSGTRLTVV.